This T cell receptor beta chain was retrieved from a study of T cells in Graves' hyperthyroidism and ophthalmopathy. V lost 3 bases, J lost 1 base, and 10 bases stayed unmatched. This CDR3 region has 17 residues. CDR1 is SQVTM and CDR2 is ANQGSEA in the germline V gene. Worth noting for this clonotype: The antigen remains undetermined.

Findings and caveats of the study: Ophthalmopathy was identified by the model a median about 6.8 months ahead of onset. Separation of ophthalmopathy from stable hyperthyroidism was achieved by a 13 V-J model. Most clonotypes that expanded in the thyroid above 0.001 also showed up in blood.

It was 8 to 10 ml of fresh peripheral blood that supplied the PBMCs. RNA transcripts provided the source from which TCR beta CDR3 regions were amplified. HTBI primers were the set used in a first-round RT-PCR of the TCR CDR3. TCRdb passed the multiplex PCR reads through MiXCR, listing each CDR3 protein once. Counted here are about 290,000 distinct CDR3 sequences, roughly a fifth occurring once; the ten biggest clones make up 35% to 45%. The genes are TRBV29-1 and TRBJ2-2; 8 bases are a match to TRBD1. The sample comprised blood. The TCR sequence derives from a man between 45 and 60 years old with Graves' ophthalmopathy. The CDR3 here is CSVELVQGALNTGELFF. The CDR3, as DNA: TGCAGCGTTGAGTTAGTTCAGGGGGCGTTGAACACCGGGGAGCTGTTTTTT.